This T cell receptor (beta chain) originates from a study of shared clonotypes between healthy human individuals. Overall study context: Per-donor plates numbered three CD4 naive, three CD4 memory, two CD8 naive and one CD8 memory.

When replicate PCRs were run on sorted subsets, they used 200 ng DNA, about 30,000 T cell genomes. Measured with immunoSEQ multiplex PCR; TCRdb has only the in-frame clones, and not every one. The sample yields approximately 840,000 clones, roughly 96% seen once. Naivety among CD8 cells was defined by CD45RO negativity and positive CCR7 selection, thereby excluding terminally differentiated effector memory CD45RA+ cells. V lost 1 base, J lost 3 bases, and 10 bases lay in between. This CDR3 contains 14 residues. Germline loops: CDR1 SEHNR, CDR2 FQNEAQ (reference sequence). The J gene is TRBJ2-7, the V gene TRBV7-9; D is ambiguous. The sequenced sample consisted of naive CD8+ T cells sorted from blood. This receptor was taken from a man younger than 40 in good health. DNA for the CDR3: TGTGCCAGCAGCTTAGGGAGCAGTTACTACGAGCAGTACTTC. Its translation: CASSLGSSYYEQYF.